What follows is one T cell receptor beta chain and its context. Expressed TCRB transcripts were sequenced because the isolated RNA had all been reverse transcribed beforehand. Libraries were prepared by immunoSEQ multiplex PCR; TCRdb keeps only in-frame clonotypes and omits some of them. The repertoire holds around 450,000 clones, with approximately 10% as singletons. Germline assignment: CDR1 SGDLS and CDR2 YYNGEE. This CDR3 has 17 amino acids. The V and J ends lost 4 bases and 0 bases, in that order; junction bases with no gene match: 5. This sample was included in a study of beta chain features in type 1 diabetes.

This chain uses TRBV9 with TRBJ2-6, with TRBD1 matching 9 bases. The sequenced material came from naive CD4+ T cells from blood. The receptor's source is a woman younger than 30 in good health. This chain's CDR3 is CASSPGTGISGANVLTF. In DNA, the CDR3 is TGTGCCAGCAGCCCCGGGACAGGGATCTCTGGGGCCAACGTCCTGACTTTC.